This T cell receptor beta chain was sequenced in a study of blood T cell repertoires in COVID-19. Sequencing used immunoSEQ multiplex PCR; TCRdb keeps in-frame clones, though not all of them. The profile shows some 110,000 clones, about 85% of them singletons. Per germline, CDR1 LGHDT and CDR2 YNNKEL (reference sequence). Trimming removed 3 bases at V and 6 bases at J, with 10 bases between. This CDR3 comprises 13 residues. This chain connects TRBV3-1 (or the pseudogene TRBV3-2) to TRBJ2-3; possibly TRBD2 for D (7 bases). Sample: peripheral blood. The receptor's source is a man aged 40-50 years with acute or convalescent COVID-19. CDR3 bases: TGTGCCAGCAGCCAGGGAGGGGGTGATACGCAGTATTTT. Its translation is CASSQGGGDTQYF.